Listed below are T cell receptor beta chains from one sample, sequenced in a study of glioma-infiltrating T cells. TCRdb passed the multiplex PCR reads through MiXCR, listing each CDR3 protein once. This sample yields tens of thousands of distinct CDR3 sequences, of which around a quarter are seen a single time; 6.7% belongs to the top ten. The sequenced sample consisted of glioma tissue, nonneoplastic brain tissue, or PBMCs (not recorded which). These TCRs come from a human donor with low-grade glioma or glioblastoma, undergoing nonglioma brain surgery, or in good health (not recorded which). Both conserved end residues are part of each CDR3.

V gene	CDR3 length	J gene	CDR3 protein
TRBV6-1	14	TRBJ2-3	CASSGGSSGDTQYF
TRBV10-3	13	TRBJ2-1	CAISESGTDEQFF
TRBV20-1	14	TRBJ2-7	CSARVIAGGGEQYF
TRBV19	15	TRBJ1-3	CASTDRPDSGNTIYF
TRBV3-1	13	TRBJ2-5	CASSQNYSPWGYF
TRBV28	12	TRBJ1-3	CASSFLGNTIYF
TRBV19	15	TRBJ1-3	CASRLTGNSGNTIYF
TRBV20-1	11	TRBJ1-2	CSARVQGEYTF
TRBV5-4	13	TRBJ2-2	CASSLPDRGELFF
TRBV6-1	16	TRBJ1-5	CASSPWRASGDQPQHF
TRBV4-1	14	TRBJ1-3	CASSQSAGADTIYF
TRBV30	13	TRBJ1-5	CAWSFGSYQPQHF
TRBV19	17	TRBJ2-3	CASSVRTPGQGADTQYF
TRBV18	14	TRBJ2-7	CARSPPYRAREQYF
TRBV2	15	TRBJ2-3	CASSEVRKFTDTQYF
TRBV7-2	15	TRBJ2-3	CASSFKDGNSDTQYF
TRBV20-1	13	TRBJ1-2	CSARDLQGGGYTF
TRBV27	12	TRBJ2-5	CPPATPQETQYF
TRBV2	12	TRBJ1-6	CASSGNNSPLHF
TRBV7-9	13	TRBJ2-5	CACSLVGQETQYF
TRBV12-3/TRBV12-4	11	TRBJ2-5	CASSNTGTKYF
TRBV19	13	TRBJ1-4	CASKVPTNEKLFF
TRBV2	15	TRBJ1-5	CASSDHYRDTEPQHF
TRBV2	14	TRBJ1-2	CASRKGGANYGYTF
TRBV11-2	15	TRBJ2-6	CASSKQGSGANVLTF
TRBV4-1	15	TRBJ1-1	CASSQVPQSYTEAFF
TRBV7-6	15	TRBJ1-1	CASSPAGTLNTETFF
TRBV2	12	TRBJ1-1	CASRDRATEAFF
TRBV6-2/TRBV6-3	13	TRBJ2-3	CASSYYSTDTQYF
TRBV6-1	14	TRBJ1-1	CASSGRVGATEAFF
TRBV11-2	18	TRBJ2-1	CASSLENRVLAGYNEQFF
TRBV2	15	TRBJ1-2	CASSAHRGTNYGYTF
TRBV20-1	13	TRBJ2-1	CSAREQTTRGPIF
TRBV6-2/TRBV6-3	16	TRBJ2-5	CASSRQRNQYQETQYF
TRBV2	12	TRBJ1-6	CASSDRDSPLHF
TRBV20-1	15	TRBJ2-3	CSARSTSGGKDTQYF
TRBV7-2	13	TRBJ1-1	CASSLNTGTEAFF
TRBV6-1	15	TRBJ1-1	CASRYKDRTITEAFF
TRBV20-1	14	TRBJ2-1	CSASEGLGTSEQFF
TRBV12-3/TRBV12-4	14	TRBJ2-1	CASSFSLIRNEQFF
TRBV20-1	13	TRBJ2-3	CSALTGGADTQYF
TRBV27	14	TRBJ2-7	CASSFRDRGGEQYF
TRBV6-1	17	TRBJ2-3	CASSPRWGTTSTDTQYF
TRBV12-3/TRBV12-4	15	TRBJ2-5	CASSLTSGGSETQYF
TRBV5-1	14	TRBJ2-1	CASSLGGGHNEQFF
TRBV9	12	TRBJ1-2	CASSVATNGYTF
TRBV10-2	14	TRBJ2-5	CASSVAGAQETQYF
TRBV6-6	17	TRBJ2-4	CAGSETSDPEAKNIQYF
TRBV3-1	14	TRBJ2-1	CASSFGTGPNEQFF
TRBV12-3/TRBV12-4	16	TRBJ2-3	CASSWGGTRGTDTQYF
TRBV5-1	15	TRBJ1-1	CASSKGQAGFTEAFF